A selection of T cell receptor beta chains follows, all from one sample in a study of blood T cells in healthy people across ages. Each CDR3 protein is one row after TCRdb ran MiXCR on the 5' RACE reads. Found here are hundreds of thousands of distinct CDR3 sequences, 25% to 30% of them singletons; the top ten hold approximately 15%. The specimen was blood. These receptors all come from a woman older than 75 in good health. The CDR3 runs from the conserved cysteine through the conserved F or W. Fields, in order: CDR3 protein, CDR3 DNA, J gene, D gene, clone size, V gene. The D gene is left open where the match is weak. The size of a clone is reported for some rows only, either as once, few or many, or as a class for expanded clones.

cdr3_aa: CASSPELLGAQETQYF; cdr3_nt: TGTGCCAGCAGCCCCGAACTCCTGGGGGCCCAAGAGACCCAGTACTTC; j_call: TRBJ2-5; d_call: -; clone_size: many; v_call: TRBV5-4
cdr3_aa: CASRVSPNTEAFF; cdr3_nt: TGTGCCAGCAGGGTGAGTCCCAACACTGAAGCTTTCTTT; j_call: TRBJ1-1; d_call: -; clone_size: -; v_call: TRBV6-5
cdr3_aa: CASSLVRDGYNSPLHF; cdr3_nt: TGTGCCAGCAGCTTAGTCAGGGACGGCTATAATTCACCCCTCCACTTT; j_call: TRBJ1-6; d_call: -; clone_size: -; v_call: TRBV7-2
cdr3_aa: CASNLPPSSGGTTDTQYF; cdr3_nt: TGTGCCAGCAACTTGCCCCCCTCTAGCGGGGGTACCACAGATACGCAGTATTTT; j_call: TRBJ2-3; d_call: TRBD2; clone_size: few; v_call: TRBV5-5
cdr3_aa: CASSLDPGTGIYEQYF; cdr3_nt: TGCGCCAGCAGCTTGGACCCCGGGACAGGGATTTACGAGCAGTACTTC; j_call: TRBJ2-7; d_call: TRBD1; clone_size: few; v_call: TRBV5-1
cdr3_aa: CASSLGLFSSYDEQFF; cdr3_nt: TGCGCCAGCAGCTTGGGTCTATTTAGCTCCTACGATGAGCAGTTCTTC; j_call: TRBJ2-1; d_call: -; clone_size: -; v_call: TRBV5-1
cdr3_aa: CSARTQTATNEKLFF; cdr3_nt: TGCAGTGCTAGAACTCAGACAGCAACTAATGAAAAACTGTTTTTT; j_call: TRBJ1-4; d_call: -; clone_size: -; v_call: TRBV20-1
cdr3_aa: CASSLTGQPNEKLFF; cdr3_nt: TGTGCCAGCAGCTTAACGGGGCAGCCTAATGAAAAACTGTTTTTT; j_call: TRBJ1-4; d_call: -; clone_size: many; v_call: TRBV7-2
cdr3_aa: CASSYYRESRTEAFF; cdr3_nt: TGCGCCAGCAGCTATTACAGGGAAAGTCGAACTGAAGCTTTCTTT; j_call: TRBJ1-1; d_call: -; clone_size: few; v_call: TRBV5-1
cdr3_aa: CSAGDRGYYQPQHF; cdr3_nt: TGCAGTGCTGGGGACAGGGGGTATTATCAGCCCCAGCATTTT; j_call: TRBJ1-5; d_call: TRBD1; clone_size: many; v_call: TRBV20-1
cdr3_aa: CASSSGLPPTETQYF; cdr3_nt: TGTGCCAGCAGCTCGGGACTACCTCCGACCGAGACCCAGTACTTC; j_call: TRBJ2-5; d_call: TRBD2; clone_size: many; v_call: TRBV7-2
cdr3_aa: CASKTGGSTNGKLFF; cdr3_nt: TGTGCCAGCAAAACAGGGGGCTCGACTAATGGAAAACTGTTTTTT; j_call: TRBJ1-4; d_call: TRBD1; clone_size: -; v_call: TRBV28
cdr3_aa: CASSLGRGASADTQYF; cdr3_nt: TGTGCCAGCAGCTTAGGTCGGGGGGCTAGCGCAGATACGCAGTATTTT; j_call: TRBJ2-3; d_call: -; clone_size: many; v_call: TRBV7-8
cdr3_aa: CASSLNGVSYEQYF; cdr3_nt: TGTGCCAGCAGCCTAAATGGTGTATCCTACGAGCAGTACTTC; j_call: TRBJ2-7; d_call: -; clone_size: -; v_call: TRBV6-5
cdr3_aa: CASSLRTSGDSDTQYF; cdr3_nt: TGTGCCAGCAGCTTGAGGACTAGCGGGGACAGTGATACACAGTATTTT; j_call: TRBJ2-3; d_call: TRBD2; clone_size: few; v_call: TRBV7-2
cdr3_aa: CASSEQGTGNTIYF; cdr3_nt: TGCGCCAGCAGTGAGCAGGGAACTGGAAACACCATATATTTT; j_call: TRBJ1-3; d_call: -; clone_size: -; v_call: TRBV10-2
cdr3_aa: CASSMVAGRETQYF; cdr3_nt: TGTGCCAGTAGTATGGTAGCGGGTAGGGAGACCCAGTACTTC; j_call: TRBJ2-5; d_call: TRBD2; clone_size: -; v_call: TRBV19
cdr3_aa: CSARGPSRRSYEQYF; cdr3_nt: TGCAGTGCTAGAGGGCCCAGCCGGCGCTCCTACGAGCAGTACTTC; j_call: TRBJ2-7; d_call: -; clone_size: -; v_call: TRBV20-1
cdr3_aa: CASSLAGGRAFYEQYF; cdr3_nt: TGTGCCAGCAGCTTAGCGGGGGGTCGGGCCTTCTACGAGCAGTACTTC; j_call: TRBJ2-7; d_call: -; clone_size: -; v_call: TRBV7-2
cdr3_aa: CASSFSSRYNEQFF; cdr3_nt: TGTGCCAGCAGCTTTAGTAGCAGGTACAATGAGCAGTTCTTC; j_call: TRBJ2-1; d_call: -; clone_size: many; v_call: TRBV7-2
cdr3_aa: CSARPGLRAFF; cdr3_nt: TGCAGTGCTAGACCCGGACTTAGGGCTTTCTTT; j_call: TRBJ1-1; d_call: -; clone_size: -; v_call: TRBV20-1
cdr3_aa: CAWRGQGHNEKLFF; cdr3_nt: TGTGCCTGGCGAGGACAGGGTCATAATGAAAAACTGTTTTTT; j_call: TRBJ1-4; d_call: TRBD1; clone_size: few; v_call: TRBV30
cdr3_aa: CASSQDLVGNSNQPQHF; cdr3_nt: TGTGCCAGCAGCCAAGATCTGGTCGGCAATAGCAATCAGCCCCAGCATTTT; j_call: TRBJ1-5; d_call: -; clone_size: many; v_call: TRBV4-2
cdr3_aa: CASSPLGTGSSYNEQFF; cdr3_nt: TGTGCCAGCTCACCCCTTGGGACAGGGAGCTCCTACAATGAGCAGTTCTTC; j_call: TRBJ2-1; d_call: TRBD1; clone_size: few; v_call: TRBV18
cdr3_aa: CASSFGQGAGGYTF; cdr3_nt: TGTGCCAGCAGTTTTGGACAGGGGGCGGGTGGCTACACCTTC; j_call: TRBJ1-2; d_call: TRBD1; clone_size: many; v_call: TRBV12-3/TRBV12-4
cdr3_aa: CASSFGGSTDAQYF; cdr3_nt: TGTGCCAGCAGTTTTGGGGGGAGCACAGATGCGCAGTATTTT; j_call: TRBJ2-3; d_call: -; clone_size: few; v_call: TRBV12-3/TRBV12-4
cdr3_aa: CASTGTGVEKLFF; cdr3_nt: TGTGCCAGCACCGGGACAGGGGTCGAAAAACTGTTTTTT; j_call: TRBJ1-4; d_call: TRBD1; clone_size: few; v_call: TRBV11-1
cdr3_aa: CASSVGAGEVGDTQYF; cdr3_nt: TGTGCCAGCAGCGTAGGAGCGGGGGAGGTGGGAGATACGCAGTATTTT; j_call: TRBJ2-3; d_call: TRBD2; clone_size: few; v_call: TRBV9
cdr3_aa: CSARTGQGVADTQYF; cdr3_nt: TGCAGTGCTAGAACTGGACAGGGGGTTGCAGATACGCAGTATTTT; j_call: TRBJ2-3; d_call: TRBD1; clone_size: -; v_call: TRBV20-1
cdr3_aa: CASSLGGGGEAFF; cdr3_nt: TGTGCCAGCAGCCTGGGGGGTGGAGGTGAAGCTTTCTTT; j_call: TRBJ1-1; d_call: -; clone_size: -; v_call: TRBV7-9
cdr3_aa: CASSPGRVGNQPQHF; cdr3_nt: TGTGCCAGCAGCCCCGGGAGGGTAGGAAATCAGCCCCAGCATTTT; j_call: TRBJ1-5; d_call: -; clone_size: many; v_call: TRBV7-2
cdr3_aa: CASSPLEGSMSNTEAFF; cdr3_nt: TGTGCCAGCAGCCCCCTGGAGGGCAGCATGAGCAACACTGAAGCTTTCTTT; j_call: TRBJ1-1; d_call: -; clone_size: few; v_call: TRBV6-2/TRBV6-3
cdr3_aa: CSVVGRRKTQYF; cdr3_nt: TGCAGCGTGGTCGGCAGACGGAAGACCCAGTACTTC; j_call: TRBJ2-5; d_call: -; clone_size: -; v_call: TRBV29-1
cdr3_aa: CAISDGGYSPLHF; cdr3_nt: TGTGCCATCAGTGATGGGGGCTACTCACCCCTCCACTTT; j_call: TRBJ1-6; d_call: -; clone_size: many; v_call: TRBV10-3
cdr3_aa: CASSSRDFYNEQYF; cdr3_nt: TGTGCCAGCAGCTCCAGGGACTTTTACAATGAGCAGTACTTC; j_call: TRBJ2-5; d_call: -; clone_size: -; v_call: TRBV7-9
cdr3_aa: CASSIGTQIYEQFF; cdr3_nt: TGCGCCAGCAGCATCGGGACACAGATCTATGAGCAGTTCTTC; j_call: TRBJ2-1; d_call: -; clone_size: -; v_call: TRBV4-1
cdr3_aa: CANGQGRSDTQYF; cdr3_nt: TGCGCCAATGGACAGGGAAGGTCAGATACGCAGTATTTT; j_call: TRBJ2-3; d_call: TRBD1; clone_size: many; v_call: TRBV10-2